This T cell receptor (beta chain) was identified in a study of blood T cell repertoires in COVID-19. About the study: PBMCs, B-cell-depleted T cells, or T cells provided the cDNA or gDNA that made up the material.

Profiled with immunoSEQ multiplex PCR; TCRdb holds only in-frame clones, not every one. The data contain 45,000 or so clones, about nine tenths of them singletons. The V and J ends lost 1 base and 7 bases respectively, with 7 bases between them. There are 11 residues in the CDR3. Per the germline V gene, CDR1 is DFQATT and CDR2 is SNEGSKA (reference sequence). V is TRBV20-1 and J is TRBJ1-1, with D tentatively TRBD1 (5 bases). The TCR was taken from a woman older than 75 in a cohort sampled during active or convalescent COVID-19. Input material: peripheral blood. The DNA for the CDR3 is TGCAGTGCTAGAGGGGGGGTTGAAGCTTTCTTT. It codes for CSARGGVEAFF.